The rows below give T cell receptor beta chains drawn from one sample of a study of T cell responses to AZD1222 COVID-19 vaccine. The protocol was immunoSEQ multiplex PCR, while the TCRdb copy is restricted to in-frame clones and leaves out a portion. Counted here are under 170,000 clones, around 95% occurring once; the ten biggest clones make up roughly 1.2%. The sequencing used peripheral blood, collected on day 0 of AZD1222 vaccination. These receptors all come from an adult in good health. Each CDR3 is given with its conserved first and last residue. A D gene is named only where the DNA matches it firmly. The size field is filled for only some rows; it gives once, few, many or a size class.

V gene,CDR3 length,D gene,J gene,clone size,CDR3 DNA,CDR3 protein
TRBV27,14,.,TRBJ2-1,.,TGTGCCAGCAGTTTTGGGTTTAGCGGTACGGAGCAGTTCTTC,CASSFGFSGTEQFF
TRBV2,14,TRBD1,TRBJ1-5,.,TGTGCCAGCAGGGGGACAGGGGGCTTGCAGCCCCAGCATTTT,CASRGTGGLQPQHF
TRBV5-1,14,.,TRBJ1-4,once,TGCGCCAGCAGCTTGGAACAGCCTAATGAAAAACTGTTTTTT,CASSLEQPNEKLFF
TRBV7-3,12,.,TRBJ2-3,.,TGTGCCAGCAGCTTAGACGGGGATACGCAGTATTTT,CASSLDGDTQYF
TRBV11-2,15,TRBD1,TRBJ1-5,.,TGTGCCAGCAGCTTAGGGCAGGGGGCTTATCAGCCCCAGCATTTT,CASSLGQGAYQPQHF
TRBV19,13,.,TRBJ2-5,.,TGTGCCAGTAAGGGGGACACCCAAGAGACCCAGTACTTC,CASKGDTQETQYF
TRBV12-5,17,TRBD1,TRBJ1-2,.,TGTGCTAGTGGTTTGGTACTAGGGGACAGGGGAGTCAGTGGCTACACCTTC,CASGLVLGDRGVSGYTF
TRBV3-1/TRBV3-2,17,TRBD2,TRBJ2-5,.,TGTGCCAGCAGCCATGCATCACTAGCGGGAGGGGGAAAGACCCAGTACTTC,CASSHASLAGGGKTQYF
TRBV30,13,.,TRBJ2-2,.,TGTGCCTGGAACAGCGGTCTTACCGGGGAGCTGTTTTTT,CAWNSGLTGELFF
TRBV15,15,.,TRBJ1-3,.,TGTGCCACCAGCCTATCGCCTCTGTCTGGAAACACCATATATTTT,CATSLSPLSGNTIYF
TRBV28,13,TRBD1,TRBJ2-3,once,TGTGCCAGCAGGGGACAGGGAACAGATACGCAGTATTTT,CASRGQGTDTQYF
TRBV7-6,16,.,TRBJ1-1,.,TGTGCCAGCAGCCCCTCTCTGGGGCGCGTGAACACTGAAGCTTTCTTT,CASSPSLGRVNTEAFF
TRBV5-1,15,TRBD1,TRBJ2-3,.,TGCGCCAGCAGCACGGGACAGACTAGCACAGATACGCAGTATTTT,CASSTGQTSTDTQYF
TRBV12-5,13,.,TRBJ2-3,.,TGTGCTAGTGGTTTGCTAGCCTCAGATACGCAGTATTTT,CASGLLASDTQYF
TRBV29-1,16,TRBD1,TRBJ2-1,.,TGCAGCGTTGAAGAGCGGACAGGGAGCTCCTACAATGAGCAGTTCTTC,CSVEERTGSSYNEQFF
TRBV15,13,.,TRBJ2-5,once,TGTGCCACCAGCAGAGATCGTCGAGAGACCCAGTACTTC,CATSRDRRETQYF
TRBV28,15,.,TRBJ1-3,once,TGTGCCAGCAGTTTCCTGGGGGGCTCTGGAAACACCATATATTTT,CASSFLGGSGNTIYF
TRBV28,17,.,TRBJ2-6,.,TGTGCCAGCAGTTTTCACGGGACGAACTCTGGGGCCAACGTCCTGACTTTC,CASSFHGTNSGANVLTF
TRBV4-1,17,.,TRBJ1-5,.,TGCGCCAGCAGCCAAGTGGGTTCTGGCAGACGAAATCAGCCCCAGCATTTT,CASSQVGSGRRNQPQHF
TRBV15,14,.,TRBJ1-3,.,TGTGCCACCAGCAACAGAGTCTCTGGAAACACCATATATTTT,CATSNRVSGNTIYF
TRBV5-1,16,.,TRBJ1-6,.,TGCGCCAGCAGCGGGGGTTTGGGAGAGGATAATTCACCCCTCCACTTT,CASSGGLGEDNSPLHF
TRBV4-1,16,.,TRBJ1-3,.,TGCGCCAGCAGCCAAGAAGCGGACTTCTCTGGAAACACCATATATTTT,CASSQEADFSGNTIYF
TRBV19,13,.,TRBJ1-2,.,TGTGCCAGTTCCGGTTACAGGGAGGATGGCTACACCTTC,CASSGYREDGYTF
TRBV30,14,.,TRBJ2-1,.,TGTGCCTGGAGTGTAGGCGGGCTACGTAATGAGCAGTTCTTC,CAWSVGGLRNEQFF
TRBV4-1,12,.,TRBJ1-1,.,TGCGCCAGCAGCCAGATGAACACTGAAGCTTTCTTT,CASSQMNTEAFF
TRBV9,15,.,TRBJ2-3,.,TGTGCCAGCAGCGTAGCGGGAGTGGTGACAGATACGCAGTATTTT,CASSVAGVVTDTQYF
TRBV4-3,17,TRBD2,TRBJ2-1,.,TGCGCCAGCCTTGCTTCGTTCGGGAGGGCTCCGACAAATGAGCAGTTCTTC,CASLASFGRAPTNEQFF
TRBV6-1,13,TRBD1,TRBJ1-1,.,TGTGCCAGCAGTGAAAGTAAGGGACAGCGGGCTTTCTTT,CASSESKGQRAFF
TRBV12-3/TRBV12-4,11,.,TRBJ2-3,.,TGTGCCAGCAGGAACGTAAATACGCAGTATTTT,CASRNVNTQYF
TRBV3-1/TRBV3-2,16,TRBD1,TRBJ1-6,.,TGTGCCAGCGGGAGTGGACAGGGGGCATATAATTCACCCCTCCACTTT,CASGSGQGAYNSPLHF
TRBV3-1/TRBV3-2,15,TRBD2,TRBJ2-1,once,TGTGCCAGCAGTTTGACTAGCGGGAGTGGGAATGAGCAGTTCTTC,CASSLTSGSGNEQFF
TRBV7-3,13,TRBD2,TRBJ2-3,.,TGTGCCAGCAGTTCGGGACTAGAGGATACGCAGTATTTT,CASSSGLEDTQYF
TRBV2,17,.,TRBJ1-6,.,TGTGCCAGCAGTGAAGTAGTTATGGGAGGGGACAATTCACCCCTCCACTTT,CASSEVVMGGDNSPLHF
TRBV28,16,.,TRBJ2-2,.,TGTGCCAGCAGTTTATTGCCAGGGGACAACACCGGGGAGCTGTTTTTT,CASSLLPGDNTGELFF
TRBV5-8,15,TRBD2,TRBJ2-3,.,TGTGCCAGCAGTTCTGGGACTAGAACGACAGATACGCAGTATTTT,CASSSGTRTTDTQYF
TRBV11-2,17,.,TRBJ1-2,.,TGTGCCAGCAGCTTAGATTGGGTTTCGGGGGGACTAGGTGGCTACACCTTC,CASSLDWVSGGLGGYTF
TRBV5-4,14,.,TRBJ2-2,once,TGTGCCAGCAGCTCCCGTCCCAACACCGGGGAGCTGTTTTTT,CASSSRPNTGELFF
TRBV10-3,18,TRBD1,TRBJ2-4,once,TGTGCCATCAGTGCAGGGACAGGAAGAACCCTAGCCAAAAACATTCAGTACTTC,CAISAGTGRTLAKNIQYF
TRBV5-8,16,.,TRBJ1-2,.,TGTGCCAGCAGCCAGGGAGACGGGAGATCCTTGTATGGCTACACCTTC,CASSQGDGRSLYGYTF
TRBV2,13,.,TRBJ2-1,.,TGTGCCAGCAGTGGCAGATCCTACAATGAGCAGTTCTTC,CASSGRSYNEQFF
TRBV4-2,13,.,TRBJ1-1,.,TGTGCCAGCAGCCAATTTGAGTACACTGAAGCTTTCTTT,CASSQFEYTEAFF
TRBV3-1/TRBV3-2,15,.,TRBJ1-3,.,TGTGCCAGCAGCCAATGGGACGATCTCGGAAACACCATATATTTT,CASSQWDDLGNTIYF
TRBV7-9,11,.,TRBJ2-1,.,TGTGCCAGCAGCTTAGGGCAATTAGAGTTCTTC,CASSLGQLEFF
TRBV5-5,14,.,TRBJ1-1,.,TGTGCCAGCAGCTTGGAGCTAGCGAACACTGAAGCTTTCTTT,CASSLELANTEAFF
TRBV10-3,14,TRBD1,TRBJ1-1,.,TGTGCCACCAACACCGGGACAGGGAACACTGAAGCTTTCTTT,CATNTGTGNTEAFF
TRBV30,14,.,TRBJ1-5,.,TGTGCCTGGAGTGTTGGAATCGGGGCCCAGCCCCAGCATTTT,CAWSVGIGAQPQHF
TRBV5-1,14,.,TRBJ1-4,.,TGCGCCAGCAGCTTGGGACAGATAAATGAAAAACTGTTTTTT,CASSLGQINEKLFF
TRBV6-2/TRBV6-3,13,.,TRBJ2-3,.,TGTGCCAGCAGTTACATGCGGGCAGATACGCAGTATTTT,CASSYMRADTQYF
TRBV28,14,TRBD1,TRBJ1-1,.,TGTGCCAGCAGTCCCGGACAGGGATGGACTGAAGCTTTCTTT,CASSPGQGWTEAFF
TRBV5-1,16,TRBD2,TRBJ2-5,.,TGCGCCAGCAGCTTCGGCCTAGCGGGGACCAAAGAGACCCAGTACTTC,CASSFGLAGTKETQYF
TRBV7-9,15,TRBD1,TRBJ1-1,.,TGTGCCAGCAGCAGACAGGGGGGTATGAACACTGAAGCTTTCTTT,CASSRQGGMNTEAFF